In this sample, the clone carrying this T cell receptor beta chain turned up a few times. Assay: immunoSEQ multiplex PCR; the TCRdb copy retains only in-frame clones and omits some. The table has 250,000 to 300,000 clones, roughly 90% seen once. This sample stems from a study of blood T cell repertoires in COVID-19. CDR3 length: 15 amino acids. Germline values: CDR1 MGHRA, CDR2 YSYEKL. The V gene lost 4 bases and the J gene lost 2 bases, with 14 bases spanning the gap. Sample: peripheral blood. The chain recombines TRBV4-1 with TRBJ2-5; D may be TRBD1 (5 bases). The sequence was collected from a woman aged 25 to 45 with COVID-19, enrolled during active disease. The CDR3 loop is CASSPLPGQQETQYF. The CDR3 region has the DNA TGCGCCAGCAGCCCGTTACCAGGGCAGCAAGAGACCCAGTACTTC.